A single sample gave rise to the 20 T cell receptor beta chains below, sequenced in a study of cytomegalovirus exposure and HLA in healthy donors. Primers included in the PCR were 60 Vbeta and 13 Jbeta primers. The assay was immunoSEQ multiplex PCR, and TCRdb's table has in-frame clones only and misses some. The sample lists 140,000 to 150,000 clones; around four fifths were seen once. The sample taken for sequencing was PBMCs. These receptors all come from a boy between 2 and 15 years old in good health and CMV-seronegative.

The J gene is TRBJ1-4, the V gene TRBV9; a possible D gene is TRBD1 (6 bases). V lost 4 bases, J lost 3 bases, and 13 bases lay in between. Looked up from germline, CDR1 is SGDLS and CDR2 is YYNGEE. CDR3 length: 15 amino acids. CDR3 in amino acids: CASSPGTLSNEKLFF. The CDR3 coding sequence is TGTGCCAGCAGCCCGGGGACACTTTCTAATGAAAAACTGTTTTTT.

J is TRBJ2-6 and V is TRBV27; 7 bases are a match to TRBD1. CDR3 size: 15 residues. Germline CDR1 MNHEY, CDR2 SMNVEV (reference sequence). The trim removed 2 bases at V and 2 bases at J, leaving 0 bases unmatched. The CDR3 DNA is TGTGCCAGCAGTTTACAGGGGGCTGGGGCCAACGTCCTGACTTTC. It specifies CASSLQGAGANVLTF.

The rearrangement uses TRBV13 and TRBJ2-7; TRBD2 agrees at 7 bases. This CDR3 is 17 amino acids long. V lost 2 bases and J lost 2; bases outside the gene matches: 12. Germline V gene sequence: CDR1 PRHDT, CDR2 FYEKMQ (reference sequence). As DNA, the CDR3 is TGTGCCAGCAGCTTAAGTTCCGGTGGGGCGGGAGCCTACGAGCAGTACTTC. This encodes CASSLSSGGAGAYEQYF. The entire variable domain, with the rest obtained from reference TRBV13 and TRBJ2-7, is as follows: AAGVIQSPRHLIKEKRETATLKCYPIPRHDTVYWYQQGPGQDPQFLISFYEKMQSDKGSIPDRFSAQQFSDYHSELNMSSLELGDSALYFCASSLSSGGAGAYEQYFGPGTRLTVT.

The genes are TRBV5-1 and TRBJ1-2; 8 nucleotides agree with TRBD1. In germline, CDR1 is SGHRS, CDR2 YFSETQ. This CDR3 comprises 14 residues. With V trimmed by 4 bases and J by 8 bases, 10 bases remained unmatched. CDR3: CASSPGTGSWGYTF. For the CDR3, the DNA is TGCGCCAGCAGCCCGGGGACAGGCTCCTGGGGCTACACCTTC.

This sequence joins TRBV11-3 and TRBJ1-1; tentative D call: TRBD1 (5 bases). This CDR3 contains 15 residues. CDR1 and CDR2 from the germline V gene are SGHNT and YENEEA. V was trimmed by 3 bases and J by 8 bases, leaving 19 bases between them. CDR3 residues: CASSLAGPRLGEAFF. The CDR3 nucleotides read TGTGCCAGCAGCTTGGCGGGACCCAGGTTGGGAGAAGCTTTCTTT.

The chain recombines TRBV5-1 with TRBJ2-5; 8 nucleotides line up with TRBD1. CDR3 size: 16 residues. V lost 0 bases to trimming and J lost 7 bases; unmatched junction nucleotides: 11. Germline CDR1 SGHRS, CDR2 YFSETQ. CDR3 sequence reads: CASSLVGSTGAGTQYF. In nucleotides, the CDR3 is TGCGCCAGCAGCTTGGTGGGGTCGACAGGGGCGGGGACCCAGTACTTC. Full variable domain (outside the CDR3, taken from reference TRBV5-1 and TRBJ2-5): KAGVTQTPRYLIKTRGQQVTLSCSPISGHRSVSWYQQTPGQGLQFLFEYFSETQRNKGNFPGRFSGRQFSNSRSEMNVSTLELGDSALYLCASSLVGSTGAGTQYFGPGTRLLVL.

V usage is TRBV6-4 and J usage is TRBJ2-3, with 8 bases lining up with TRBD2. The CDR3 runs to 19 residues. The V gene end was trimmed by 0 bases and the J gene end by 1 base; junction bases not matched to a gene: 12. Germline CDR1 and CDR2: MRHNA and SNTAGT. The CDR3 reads CASSDSSRPGRGGTDTQYF. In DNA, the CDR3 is TGTGCCAGCAGTGACTCGAGTCGTCCAGGGCGGGGGGGCACAGATACGCAGTATTTT.

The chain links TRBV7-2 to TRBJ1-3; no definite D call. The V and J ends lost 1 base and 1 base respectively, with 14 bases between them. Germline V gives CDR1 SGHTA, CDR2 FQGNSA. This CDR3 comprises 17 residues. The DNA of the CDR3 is TGTGCCAGCAGCTTAGGGACTACCGTCGGATCTGGAAACACCATATATTTT. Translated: CASSLGTTVGSGNTIYF.

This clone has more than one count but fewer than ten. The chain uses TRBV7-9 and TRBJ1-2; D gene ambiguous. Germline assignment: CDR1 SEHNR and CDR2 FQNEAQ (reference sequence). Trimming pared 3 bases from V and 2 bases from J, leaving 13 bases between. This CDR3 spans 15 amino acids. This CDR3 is CASSFFSGGNYGYTF. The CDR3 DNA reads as TGTGCCAGCAGCTTCTTTTCGGGCGGGAACTATGGCTACACCTTC.

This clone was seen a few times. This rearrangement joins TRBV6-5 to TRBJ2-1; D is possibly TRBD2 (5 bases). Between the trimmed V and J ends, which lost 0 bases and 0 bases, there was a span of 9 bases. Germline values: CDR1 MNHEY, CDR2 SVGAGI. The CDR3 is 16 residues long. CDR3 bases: TGTGCCAGCAGTTACTCTCGTGGGAGCTCCTACAATGAGCAGTTCTTC. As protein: CASSYSRGSSYNEQFF.

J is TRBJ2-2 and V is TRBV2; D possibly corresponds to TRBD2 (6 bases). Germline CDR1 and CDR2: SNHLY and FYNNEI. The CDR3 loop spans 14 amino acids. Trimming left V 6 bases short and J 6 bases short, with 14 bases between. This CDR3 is CASSPMASAGELFF. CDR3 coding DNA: TGTGCCAGCAGCCCCATGGCTAGCGCCGGGGAGCTGTTTTTT.

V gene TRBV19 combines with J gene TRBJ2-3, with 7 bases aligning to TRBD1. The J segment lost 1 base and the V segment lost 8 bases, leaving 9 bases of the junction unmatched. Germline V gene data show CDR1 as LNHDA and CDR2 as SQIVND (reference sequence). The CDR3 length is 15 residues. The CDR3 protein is CASGDSRAGTDTQYF. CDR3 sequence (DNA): TGTGCCAGTGGGGACAGTAGGGCCGGCACAGATACGCAGTATTTT.

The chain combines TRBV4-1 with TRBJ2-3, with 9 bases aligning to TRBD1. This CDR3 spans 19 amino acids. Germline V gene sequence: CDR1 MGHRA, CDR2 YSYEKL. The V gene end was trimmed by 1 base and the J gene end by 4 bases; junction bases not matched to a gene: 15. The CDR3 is CASSQVPPPDRGFADTQYF. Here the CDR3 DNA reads TGCGCCAGCAGCCAAGTCCCACCCCCGGACAGGGGCTTCGCAGATACGCAGTATTTT.

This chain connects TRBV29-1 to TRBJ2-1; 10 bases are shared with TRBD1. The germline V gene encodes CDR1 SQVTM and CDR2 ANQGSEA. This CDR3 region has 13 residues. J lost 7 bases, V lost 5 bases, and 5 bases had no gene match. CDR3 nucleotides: TGCAGCGTTCCGGGACAGGGGTGGAATGAGCAGTTCTTC. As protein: CSVPGQGWNEQFF.

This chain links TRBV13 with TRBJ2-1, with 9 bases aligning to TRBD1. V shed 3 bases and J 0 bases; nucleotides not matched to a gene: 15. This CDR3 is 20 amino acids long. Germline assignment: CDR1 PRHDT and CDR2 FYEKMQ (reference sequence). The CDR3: CASSFYGTGIIKSSYNEQFF. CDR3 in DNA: TGTGCCAGCAGCTTCTATGGGACAGGGATTATAAAAAGCTCCTACAATGAGCAGTTCTTC. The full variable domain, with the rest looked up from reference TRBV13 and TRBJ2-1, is AAGVIQSPRHLIKEKRETATLKCYPIPRHDTVYWYQQGPGQDPQFLISFYEKMQSDKGSIPDRFSAQQFSDYHSELNMSSLELGDSALYFCASSFYGTGIIKSSYNEQFFGPGTRLTVL.

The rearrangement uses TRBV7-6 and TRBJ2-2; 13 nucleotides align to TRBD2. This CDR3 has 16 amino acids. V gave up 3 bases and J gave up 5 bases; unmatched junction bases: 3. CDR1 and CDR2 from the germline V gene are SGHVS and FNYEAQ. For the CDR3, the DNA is TGTGCCAGCAGCTTCTGGACTAGCGGGAGAACCGGGGAGCTGTTTTTT. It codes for CASSFWTSGRTGELFF.

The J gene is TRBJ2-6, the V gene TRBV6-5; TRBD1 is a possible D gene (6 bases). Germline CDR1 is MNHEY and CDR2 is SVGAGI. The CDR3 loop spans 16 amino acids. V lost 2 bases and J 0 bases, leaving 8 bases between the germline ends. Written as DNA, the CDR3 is TGTGCCAGCAGTTACCGGGGACACTCTGGGGCCAACGTCCTGACTTTC. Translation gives CASSYRGHSGANVLTF.

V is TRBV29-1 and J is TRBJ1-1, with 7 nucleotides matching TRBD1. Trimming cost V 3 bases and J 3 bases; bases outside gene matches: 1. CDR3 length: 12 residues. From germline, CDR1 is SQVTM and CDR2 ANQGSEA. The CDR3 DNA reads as TGCAGCGTTGACAGGGGGGACACTGAAGCTTTCTTT. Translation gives CSVDRGDTEAFF.

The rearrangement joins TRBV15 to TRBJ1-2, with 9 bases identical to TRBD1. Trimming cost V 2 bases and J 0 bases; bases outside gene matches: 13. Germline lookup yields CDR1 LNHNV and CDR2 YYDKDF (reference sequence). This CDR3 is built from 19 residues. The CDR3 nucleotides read TGTGCCACCAGCAGACTGTACCGGGACAGGGTCCTCACTAACTATGGCTACACCTTC. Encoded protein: CATSRLYRDRVLTNYGYTF.

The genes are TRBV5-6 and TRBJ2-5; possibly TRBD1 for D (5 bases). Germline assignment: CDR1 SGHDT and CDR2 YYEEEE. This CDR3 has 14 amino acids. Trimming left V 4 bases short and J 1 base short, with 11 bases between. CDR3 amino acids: CASSPRTIQETQYF. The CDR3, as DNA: TGTGCCAGCAGCCCCAGGACAATCCAAGAGACCCAGTACTTC. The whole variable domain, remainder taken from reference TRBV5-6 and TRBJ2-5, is DAGVTQSPTHLIKTRGQQVTLRCSPKSGHDTVSWYQQALGQGPQFIFQYYEEEERQRGNFPDRFSGHQFPNYSSELNVNALLLGDSALYLCASSPRTIQETQYFGPGTRLLVL.